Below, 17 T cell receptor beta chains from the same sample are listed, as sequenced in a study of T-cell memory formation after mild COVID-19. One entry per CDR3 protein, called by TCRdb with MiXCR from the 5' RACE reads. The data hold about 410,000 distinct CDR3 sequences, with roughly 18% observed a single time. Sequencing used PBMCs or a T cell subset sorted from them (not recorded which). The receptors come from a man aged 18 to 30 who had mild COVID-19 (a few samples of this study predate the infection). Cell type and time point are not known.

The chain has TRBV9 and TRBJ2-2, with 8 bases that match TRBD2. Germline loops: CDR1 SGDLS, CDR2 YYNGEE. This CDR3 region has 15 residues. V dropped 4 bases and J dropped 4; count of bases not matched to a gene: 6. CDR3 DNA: TGTGCCAGCAGCCCTACTAGCGGTAGCACCGGGGAGCTGTTTTTT. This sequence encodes CASSPTSGSTGELFF.

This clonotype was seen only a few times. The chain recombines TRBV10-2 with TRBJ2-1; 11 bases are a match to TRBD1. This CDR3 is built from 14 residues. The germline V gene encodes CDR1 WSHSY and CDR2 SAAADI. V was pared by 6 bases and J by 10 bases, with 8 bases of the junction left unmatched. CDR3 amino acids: CASRAGTGGLEQFF. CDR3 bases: TGCGCCAGCAGGGCCGGGACAGGGGGGCTGGAGCAGTTCTTC.

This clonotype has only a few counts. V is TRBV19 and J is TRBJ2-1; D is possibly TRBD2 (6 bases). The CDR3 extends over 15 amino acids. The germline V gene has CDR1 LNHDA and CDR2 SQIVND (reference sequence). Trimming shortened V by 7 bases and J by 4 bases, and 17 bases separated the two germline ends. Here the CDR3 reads CASTPFASAYNEQFF. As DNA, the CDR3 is TGTGCCAGTACCCCGTTCGCTAGCGCTTACAATGAGCAGTTCTTC.

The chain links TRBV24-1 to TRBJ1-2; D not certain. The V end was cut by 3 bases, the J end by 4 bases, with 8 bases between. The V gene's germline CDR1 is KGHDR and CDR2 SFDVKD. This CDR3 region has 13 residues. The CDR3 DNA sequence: TGTGCCACCAGTGATAACAGAGCCTATGGCTACACCTTC. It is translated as CATSDNRAYGYTF.

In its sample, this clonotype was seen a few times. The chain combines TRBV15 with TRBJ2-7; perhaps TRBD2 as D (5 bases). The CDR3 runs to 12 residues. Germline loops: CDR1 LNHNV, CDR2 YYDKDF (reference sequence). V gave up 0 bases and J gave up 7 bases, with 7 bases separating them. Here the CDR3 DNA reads TGTGCCACCAGCAGAGAGGGAGTTGAGCAGTACTTC. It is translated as CATSREGVEQYF.

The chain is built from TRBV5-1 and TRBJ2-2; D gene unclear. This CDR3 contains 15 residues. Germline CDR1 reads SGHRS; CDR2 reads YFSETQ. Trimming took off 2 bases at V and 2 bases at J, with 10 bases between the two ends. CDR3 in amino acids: CASSLAETNTGELFF. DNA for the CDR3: TGCGCCAGCAGCTTAGCTGAAACCAACACCGGGGAGCTGTTTTTT.

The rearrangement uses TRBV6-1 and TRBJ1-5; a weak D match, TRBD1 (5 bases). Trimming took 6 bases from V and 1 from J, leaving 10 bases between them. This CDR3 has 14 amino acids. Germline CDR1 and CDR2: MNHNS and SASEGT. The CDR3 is CASRTELSNQPQHF. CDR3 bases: TGTGCCAGCAGGACAGAGCTAAGCAATCAGCCCCAGCATTTT.

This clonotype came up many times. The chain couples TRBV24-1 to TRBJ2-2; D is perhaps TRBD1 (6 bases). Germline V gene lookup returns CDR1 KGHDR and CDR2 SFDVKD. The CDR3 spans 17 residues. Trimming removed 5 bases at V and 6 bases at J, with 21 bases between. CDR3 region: CATSASKDSARSGELFF. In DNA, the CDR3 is TGTGCCACCAGTGCCTCTAAGGACAGTGCGAGGTCCGGGGAGCTGTTTTTT.

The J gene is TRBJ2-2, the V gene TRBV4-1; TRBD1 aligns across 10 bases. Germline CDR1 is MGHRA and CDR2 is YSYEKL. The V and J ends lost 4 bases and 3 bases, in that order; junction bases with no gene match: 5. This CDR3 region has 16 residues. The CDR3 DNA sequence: TGCGCCAGCAGCCTAGGGGGACAGGGGCACACCGGGGAGCTGTTTTTT. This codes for CASSLGGQGHTGELFF.

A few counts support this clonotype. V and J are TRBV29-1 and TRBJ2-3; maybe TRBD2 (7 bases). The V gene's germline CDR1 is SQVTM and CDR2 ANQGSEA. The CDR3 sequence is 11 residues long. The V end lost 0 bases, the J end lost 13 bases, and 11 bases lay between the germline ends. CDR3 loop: CSVEDGGPKYF. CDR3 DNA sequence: TGCAGCGTTGAAGACGGGGGGCCCAAGTATTTT.

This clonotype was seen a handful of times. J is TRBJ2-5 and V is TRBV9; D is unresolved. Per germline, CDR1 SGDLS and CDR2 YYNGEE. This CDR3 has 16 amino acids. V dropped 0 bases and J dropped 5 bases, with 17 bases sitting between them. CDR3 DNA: TGTGCCAGCAGCGTAGGTTCAGACACCGGGCAGGAGACCCAGTACTTC. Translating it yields CASSVGSDTGQETQYF. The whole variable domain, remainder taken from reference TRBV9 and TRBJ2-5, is DSGVTQTPKHLITATGQRVTLRCSPRSGDLSVYWYQQSLDQGLQFLIQYYNGEERAKGNILERFSAQQFPDLHSELNLSSLELGDSALYFCASSVGSDTGQETQYFGPGTRLLVL.

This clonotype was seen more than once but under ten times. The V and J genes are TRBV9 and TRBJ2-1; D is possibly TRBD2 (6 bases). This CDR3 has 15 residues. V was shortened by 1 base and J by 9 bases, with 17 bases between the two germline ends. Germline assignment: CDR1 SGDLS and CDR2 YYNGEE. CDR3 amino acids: CASSVRASAPTEQFF. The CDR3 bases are TGTGCCAGCAGCGTACGGGCTAGCGCGCCCACTGAGCAGTTCTTC.

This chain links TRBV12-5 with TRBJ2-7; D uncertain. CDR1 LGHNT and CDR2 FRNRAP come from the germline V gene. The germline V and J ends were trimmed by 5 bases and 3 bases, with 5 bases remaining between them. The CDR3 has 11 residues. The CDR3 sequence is CASGPVYEQYF. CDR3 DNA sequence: TGTGCTAGTGGTCCCGTCTACGAGCAGTACTTC.

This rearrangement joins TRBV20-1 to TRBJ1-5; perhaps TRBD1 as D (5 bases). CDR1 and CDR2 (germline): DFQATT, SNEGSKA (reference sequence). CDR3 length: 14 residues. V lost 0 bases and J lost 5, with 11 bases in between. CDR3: CSARDRGGDQPQHF. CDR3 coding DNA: TGCAGTGCTAGAGATAGGGGCGGAGATCAGCCCCAGCATTTT.

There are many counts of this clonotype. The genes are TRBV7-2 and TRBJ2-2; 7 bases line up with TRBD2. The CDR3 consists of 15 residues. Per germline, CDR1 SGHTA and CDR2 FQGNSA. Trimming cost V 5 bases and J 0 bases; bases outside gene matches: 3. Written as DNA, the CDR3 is TGTGCCAGCAGCCCCGGGACTACGAACACCGGGGAGCTGTTTTTT. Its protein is CASSPGTTNTGELFF.

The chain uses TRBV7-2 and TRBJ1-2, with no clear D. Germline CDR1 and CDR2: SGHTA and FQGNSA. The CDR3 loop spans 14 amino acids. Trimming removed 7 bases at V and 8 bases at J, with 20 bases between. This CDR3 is CASTTRETLGGYTF. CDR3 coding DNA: TGTGCCAGCACCACTAGAGAGACTCTGGGGGGCTACACCTTC.

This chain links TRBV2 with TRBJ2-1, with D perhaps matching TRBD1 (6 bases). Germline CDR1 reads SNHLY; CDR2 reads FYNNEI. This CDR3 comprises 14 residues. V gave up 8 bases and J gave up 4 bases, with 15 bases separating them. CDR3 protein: CASEWTETYNEQFF. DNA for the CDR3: TGTGCCAGCGAGTGGACAGAAACGTACAATGAGCAGTTCTTC.